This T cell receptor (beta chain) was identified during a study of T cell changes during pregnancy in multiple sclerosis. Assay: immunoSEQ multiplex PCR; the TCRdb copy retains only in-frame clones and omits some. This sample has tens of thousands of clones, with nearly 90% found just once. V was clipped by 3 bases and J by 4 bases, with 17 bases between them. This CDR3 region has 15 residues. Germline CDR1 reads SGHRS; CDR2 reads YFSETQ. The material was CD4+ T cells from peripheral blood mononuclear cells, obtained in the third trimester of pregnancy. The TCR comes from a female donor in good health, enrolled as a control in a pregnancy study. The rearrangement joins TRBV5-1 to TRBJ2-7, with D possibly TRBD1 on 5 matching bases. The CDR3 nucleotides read TGCGCCAGCAGCTCGTCGCCCAGGGATAGGTACGAGCAGTACTTC. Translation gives CASSSSPRDRYEQYF.